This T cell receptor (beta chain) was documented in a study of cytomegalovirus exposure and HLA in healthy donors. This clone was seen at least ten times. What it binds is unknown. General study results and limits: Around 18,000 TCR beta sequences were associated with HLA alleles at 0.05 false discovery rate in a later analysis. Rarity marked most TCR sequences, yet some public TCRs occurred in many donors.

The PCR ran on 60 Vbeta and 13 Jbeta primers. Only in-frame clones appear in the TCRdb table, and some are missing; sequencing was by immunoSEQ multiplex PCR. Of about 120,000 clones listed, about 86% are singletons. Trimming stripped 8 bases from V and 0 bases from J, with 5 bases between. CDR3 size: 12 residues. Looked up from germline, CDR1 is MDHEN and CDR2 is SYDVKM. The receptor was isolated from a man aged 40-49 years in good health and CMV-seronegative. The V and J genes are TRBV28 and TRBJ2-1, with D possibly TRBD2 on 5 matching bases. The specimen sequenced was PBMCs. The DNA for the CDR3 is TGTGCCAGCGGAGGCTCCTACAATGAGCAGTTCTTC. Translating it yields CASGGSYNEQFF.